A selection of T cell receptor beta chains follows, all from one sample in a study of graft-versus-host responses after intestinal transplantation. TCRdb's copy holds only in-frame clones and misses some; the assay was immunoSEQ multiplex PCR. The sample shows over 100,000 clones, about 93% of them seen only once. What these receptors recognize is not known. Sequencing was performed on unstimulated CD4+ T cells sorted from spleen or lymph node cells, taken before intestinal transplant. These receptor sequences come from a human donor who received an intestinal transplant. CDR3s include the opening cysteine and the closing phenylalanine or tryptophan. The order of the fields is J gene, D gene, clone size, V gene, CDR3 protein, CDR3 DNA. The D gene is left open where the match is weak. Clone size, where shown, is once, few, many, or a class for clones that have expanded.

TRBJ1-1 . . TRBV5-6 CASSLAFAVATEAFF TGTGCCAGCAGCTTGGCCTTCGCGGTTGCCACTGAAGCTTTCTTT
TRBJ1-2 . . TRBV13 CASSFGGFVGYTF TGTGCCAGCAGCTTCGGGGGATTTGTTGGCTACACCTTC
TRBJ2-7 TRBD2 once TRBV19 CATKREGTYEQYF TGTGCCACGAAGCGGGAGGGAACCTACGAGCAGTACTTC
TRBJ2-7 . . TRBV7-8 CASSLGGSQEQYF TGTGCCAGCAGCTTAGGAGGGTCCCAGGAGCAGTACTTC
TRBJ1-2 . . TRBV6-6 CASSNRVINGYTF TGTGCCAGCAGTAACAGGGTTATCAATGGCTACACCTTC
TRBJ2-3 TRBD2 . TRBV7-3 CASSSDTLGGDTQYF TGTGCCAGCAGCTCGGATACCCTGGGGGGGGATACGCAGTATTTT
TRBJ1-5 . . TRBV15 CATSRQLGLGQPQHF TGTGCCACCAGCCGACAGTTAGGGCTGGGTCAGCCCCAGCATTTT
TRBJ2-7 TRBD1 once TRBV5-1 CASSLVEGGSSYEQYF TGCGCCAGCAGCTTGGTTGAAGGGGGCAGCTCCTACGAGCAGTACTTC
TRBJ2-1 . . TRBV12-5 CASGLPSTYNEQFF TGTGCTAGTGGTTTGCCGTCGACCTACAATGAGCAGTTCTTC
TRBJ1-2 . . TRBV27 CASSLRQDGGYTF TGTGCCAGCAGTTTAAGGCAGGATGGCGGCTACACCTTC
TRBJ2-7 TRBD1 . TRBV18 CASSLWTGATGEQYF TGTGCCAGCTCACTATGGACAGGGGCGACGGGAGAGCAGTACTTC
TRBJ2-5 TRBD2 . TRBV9 CASSVGGGAQYF TGTGCCAGCAGCGTCGGTGGGGGGGCCCAGTACTTC
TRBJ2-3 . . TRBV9 CASSSIATDTQYF TGTGCCAGCAGCAGCATAGCCACAGATACGCAGTATTTT
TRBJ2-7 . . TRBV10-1 CASSESRDSYEQYF TGCGCCAGCAGTGAGTCGAGGGACTCTTACGAGCAGTACTTC
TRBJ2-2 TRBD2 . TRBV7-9 CASSPGTGGTGELFF TGTGCCAGCAGCCCCGGGACGGGGGGAACCGGGGAGCTGTTTTTT
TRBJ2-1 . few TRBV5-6 CASSPDTREQFF TGTGCCAGCAGCCCGGACACTCGTGAGCAGTTCTTC
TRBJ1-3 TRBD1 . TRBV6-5 CASSEGTVGNTIYF TGTGCCAGCAGTGAAGGGACAGTCGGAAACACCATATATTTT
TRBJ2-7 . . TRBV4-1 CASSQEPPRLAYEQYF TGCGCCAGCAGCCAAGAACCGCCCCGTCTGGCCTACGAGCAGTACTTC
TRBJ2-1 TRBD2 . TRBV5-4 CASSLDPGGHNEQFF TGTGCCAGCAGCTTGGACCCGGGGGGACACAATGAGCAGTTCTTC
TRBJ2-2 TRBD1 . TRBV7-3 CASSLVGTGDPGELFF TGTGCCAGCAGCTTAGTTGGGACAGGGGATCCCGGGGAGCTGTTTTTT
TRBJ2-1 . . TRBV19 CASSLYGVGFAYNEQFF TGTGCCAGTAGTTTGTACGGGGTCGGGTTCGCCTACAATGAGCAGTTCTTC
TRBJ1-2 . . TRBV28 CASSPPGVYGYTF TGTGCCAGCAGTCCACCGGGGGTCTATGGCTACACCTTC
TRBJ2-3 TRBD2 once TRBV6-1 CASSETRLAGTDTQYF TGTGCCAGCAGTGAAACTCGTCTAGCGGGCACAGATACGCAGTATTTT
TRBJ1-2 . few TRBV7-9 CASSRDINYGYTF TGTGCCAGCAGCAGAGACATAAACTATGGCTACACCTTC
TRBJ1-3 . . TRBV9 CASSELLTASSGNTIYF TGTGCCAGCAGCGAGCTTTTGACAGCGAGCTCTGGAAACACCATATATTTT
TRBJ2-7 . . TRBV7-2 CASRAAYEQYF TGTGCCAGCAGGGCGGCATACGAGCAGTACTTC
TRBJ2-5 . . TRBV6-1 CASSRASGQETQYF TGTGCCAGCAGCCGGGCTTCGGGGCAAGAGACCCAGTACTTC
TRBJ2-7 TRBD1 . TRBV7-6 CASSLWDSSYEQYF TGTGCCAGCAGCTTATGGGACAGCTCCTACGAGCAGTACTTC
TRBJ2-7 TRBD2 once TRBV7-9 CASSLGASGRAPYEQYF TGTGCCAGCAGCTTAGGGGCTAGCGGGAGGGCCCCCTACGAGCAGTACTTC
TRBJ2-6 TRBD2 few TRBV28 CASSSPSSGRAAGANVLTF TGTGCCAGCAGTTCCCCCTCTAGCGGGAGGGCAGCTGGGGCCAACGTCCTGACTTTC
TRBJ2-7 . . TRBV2 CASLGSSYEQYF TGTGCCAGCCTCGGGAGCTCCTACGAGCAGTACTTC
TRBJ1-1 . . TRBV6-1 CASSDRVMGNAEAFF TGTGCCAGCAGTGACAGGGTGATGGGGAACGCTGAAGCTTTCTTT
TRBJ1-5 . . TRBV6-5 CASSRQPDNQPQHF TGTGCCAGCAGTAGACAGCCAGACAATCAGCCCCAGCATTTT
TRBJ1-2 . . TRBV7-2 CASSLVRDYGYTF TGTGCCAGCAGCTTAGTAAGGGACTATGGCTACACCTTC
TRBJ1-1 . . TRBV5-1 CASSVGTGGNTEAFF TGCGCCAGCAGCGTCGGGACTGGGGGGAACACTGAAGCTTTCTTT
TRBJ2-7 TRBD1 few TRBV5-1 CASSPGGGQVYEQYF TGCGCCAGCAGCCCCGGTGGGGGACAGGTCTACGAGCAGTACTTC
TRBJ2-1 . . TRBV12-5 CASGLRKGTTYNEQFF TGTGCTAGTGGTTTACGGAAAGGGACAACCTACAATGAGCAGTTCTTC
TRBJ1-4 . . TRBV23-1 CASSQSGLYGELFF TGCGCCAGCAGTCAATCGGGGCTGTATGGGGAACTGTTTTTT
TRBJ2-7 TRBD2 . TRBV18 CASSRGGTRTYEQYF TGTGCCAGCTCACGAGGGGGGACTAGGACCTACGAGCAGTACTTC
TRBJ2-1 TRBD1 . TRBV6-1 CASSPDRIGANEQFF TGTGCCAGCAGCCCGGACAGGATCGGGGCCAATGAGCAGTTCTTC
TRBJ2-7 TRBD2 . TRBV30 CAWTLRRSGRQYEQYF TGTGCCTGGACCCTCCGGAGGAGCGGGAGGCAATACGAGCAGTACTTC
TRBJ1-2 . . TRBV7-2 CASSLAQRSAYGYTF TGTGCCAGCAGCTTAGCGCAGCGGAGTGCCTATGGCTACACCTTC
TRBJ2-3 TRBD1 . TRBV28 CASRPTGADTQYF TGTGCCAGCAGACCGACAGGGGCAGATACGCAGTATTTT